The rows below give T cell receptor beta chains drawn from one sample of a study of CD8 T cells in Susac syndrome. TCRdb passed the immunoSEQ multiplex PCR reads through MiXCR, listing each CDR3 protein once. The table has over 140,000 distinct CDR3 sequences, about 95% seen once. The source material was CD4+ T cells from PBMCs. These TCRs come from a human donor with Susac syndrome. The CDR3 runs from the conserved cysteine through the conserved F or W. D genes are given only for firm matches. Clone size is stated in some rows and not others, as once, few, many or a class when expanded.

clone size | J gene | D gene | V gene | CDR3 DNA | CDR3 protein
NA | TRBJ2-7 | NA | TRBV16 | TGTGCCAGCAGCCAATCGCCGAATTGGGAGCAGTACTTC | CASSQSPNWEQYF
NA | TRBJ1-1 | NA | TRBV12-3/TRBV12-4 | TGTGCCAGCAGTCTACAGGGACGATATGAAGCTTTCTTT | CASSLQGRYEAFF
NA | TRBJ2-2 | NA | TRBV24-1 | TGTGCCACCAGTGCAGGTACTAGCACCGGGGAGCTGTTTTTT | CATSAGTSTGELFF
NA | TRBJ1-2 | TRBD1 | TRBV20-1 | TGCAGTGCAGGACAGGCGGGCTACACCTTC | CSAGQAGYTF
few | TRBJ2-1 | NA | TRBV7-2 | TGTGCCAGCAGCTTTCACCCGCGGTCCTACAATGAGCAGTTCTTC | CASSFHPRSYNEQFF
NA | TRBJ2-6 | NA | TRBV2 | TGTGCCAGCGGAACAGGGCAGGCTGGGGCCAACGTCCTGACTTTC | CASGTGQAGANVLTF
NA | TRBJ1-1 | TRBD1 | TRBV28 | TGTGCCAGCAGAGATACAGGGGGTAACACTGAAGCTTTCTTT | CASRDTGGNTEAFF
NA | TRBJ2-5 | NA | TRBV5-1 | TGCGCCAGCAGCTCGGGACAATCCCAAGAGACCCAGTACTTC | CASSSGQSQETQYF
NA | TRBJ2-3 | TRBD1 | TRBV7-9 | TGTGCCAGCAGCACCCGACAGGGGCCCACAGATACGCAGTATTTT | CASSTRQGPTDTQYF
NA | TRBJ2-1 | TRBD2 | TRBV18 | TGTGCCAGCTCACCAGGCAGCGGGAGCTACAATGAGCAGTTCTTC | CASSPGSGSYNEQFF
NA | TRBJ2-1 | TRBD1 | TRBV15 | TGTGCCACCTGGGACAGGGAACGGGGAACTTACAATGAGCAGTTCTTC | CATWDRERGTYNEQFF
NA | TRBJ2-3 | NA | TRBV30 | TGTGCCTGGAGTACCAGGGTGAGAGCAGATACGCAGTATTTT | CAWSTRVRADTQYF
NA | TRBJ1-2 | TRBD1 | TRBV7-9 | TGTGCCAGCAGCGGGGGACAGTTCTATGGCTACACCTTC | CASSGGQFYGYTF
NA | TRBJ1-1 | NA | TRBV24-1 | TGTGCCACCAGAGGGACGGTGAACACTGAAGCTTTCTTT | CATRGTVNTEAFF
NA | TRBJ2-1 | NA | TRBV28 | TGTGCCAGCATTGGCGGGGCAGGACCCGGCAATGAGCAGTTCTTC | CASIGGAGPGNEQFF
NA | TRBJ2-2 | NA | TRBV14 | TGTGCCAGCAGCCAAAATCTGGGGGCCGGGGAGCTGTTTTTT | CASSQNLGAGELFF
NA | TRBJ2-1 | TRBD2 | TRBV5-1 | TGCGCCAGCAGCACGGCAGCGGGGGCCTCGCCCTACAATGAGCAGTTCTTC | CASSTAAGASPYNEQFF
NA | TRBJ2-5 | NA | TRBV29-1 | TGCAGCGTTGAATATCAAGAGACCCAGTACTTC | CSVEYQETQYF
NA | TRBJ1-5 | NA | TRBV28 | TGTGCCAGCAGTTTTGGGGCCGGGGCCATCCAGCCCCAGCATTTT | CASSFGAGAIQPQHF
NA | TRBJ1-1 | NA | TRBV30 | TGTGCCGCAGCCGGCGAACAGAAAGCTTTCTTT | CAAAGEQKAFF
once | TRBJ2-7 | NA | TRBV5-1 | TGCGCCAGCAGCTTGTCGACAGCCTACGAGCAGTACTTC | CASSLSTAYEQYF
NA | TRBJ2-7 | TRBD2 | TRBV6-2/TRBV6-3 | TGTGCCAGCAGACTAGCGGTGCCCTACGAGCAGTACTTC | CASRLAVPYEQYF
NA | TRBJ2-5 | TRBD2 | TRBV9 | TGTGCCAGCAGTGGACTAGCGGGAACCCAAGAGACCCAGTACTTC | CASSGLAGTQETQYF
NA | TRBJ2-6 | TRBD1 | TRBV9 | TGTGCCAGCAGCCCACAGGGGCAGAACCGGGGGGCCAACGTCCTGACTTTC | CASSPQGQNRGANVLTF
NA | TRBJ1-3 | NA | TRBV30 | TGTGCCTGGAGCCGGGCCGGGCGTTTGTTGAACACCATATATTTT | CAWSRAGRLLNTIYF
NA | TRBJ1-3 | NA | TRBV6-5 | TGTGCCAGCACCCAAGGCAGGGGAAACACCATATATTTT | CASTQGRGNTIYF
NA | TRBJ1-2 | TRBD1 | TRBV30 | TGTGCCTGGAGCGACAGGGTCCATGGCTACACCTTC | CAWSDRVHGYTF
NA | TRBJ1-2 | NA | TRBV29-1 | TGCAGCCTCTCTGGGGGATCTGATGGCTACACCTTC | CSLSGGSDGYTF
NA | TRBJ2-7 | NA | TRBV2 | TGTGCCAGCAGTGTTCAGTTCCTCTCCTACGAGCAGTACTTC | CASSVQFLSYEQYF
NA | TRBJ1-3 | NA | TRBV12-3/TRBV12-4 | TGTGCCAGCAGTTACTCGATAGCGGGCTCTGGAAACACCATATATTTT | CASSYSIAGSGNTIYF
NA | TRBJ2-5 | TRBD2 | TRBV12-5 | TGTGCTAGTGGTTTGGTACTAGGCGGGGGACCACAAGAGACCCAGTACTTC | CASGLVLGGGPQETQYF
NA | TRBJ1-1 | NA | TRBV29-1 | TGCAGCGTTGCCCGGGGGAACACTGAAGCTTTCTTT | CSVARGNTEAFF
once | TRBJ2-3 | TRBD2 | TRBV12-3/TRBV12-4 | TGTGCCAGCAGTTCCTTAGCGGGAAGCACAGATACGCAGTATTTT | CASSSLAGSTDTQYF
once | TRBJ2-5 | NA | TRBV23-1 | TGCGCCAGCAGTCAAGCGACGGCGGGGCCGGAGACCCAGTACTTC | CASSQATAGPETQYF
NA | TRBJ1-4 | NA | TRBV5-1 | TGCGCCAGCAGCCCTCAGGGCGCAACTAATGAAAAACTGTTTTTT | CASSPQGATNEKLFF
NA | TRBJ1-1 | NA | TRBV16 | TGTGCCAGCAGCCCTGAACGGGCGACAGCTTTCTTT | CASSPERATAFF
NA | TRBJ2-2 | TRBD2 | TRBV4-2 | TGTGCCAGCAGCCCACTTGGACTAGCGGGTCCCGGGGAGCTGTTTTTT | CASSPLGLAGPGELFF
NA | TRBJ2-3 | TRBD2 | TRBV7-6 | TGTGCCAGCAGCTTACGACTAGCGGGAGGCACAGATACGCAGTATTTT | CASSLRLAGGTDTQYF
NA | TRBJ2-7 | TRBD1 | TRBV7-2 | TGTGCCAGCAGCTTAACCGGACAGGGGACCTCCGAGCAGTACTTC | CASSLTGQGTSEQYF
NA | TRBJ2-5 | NA | TRBV9 | TGTGCCAGCAGCGTAGGCAGGGGCGTTGGGACCCAGTACTTC | CASSVGRGVGTQYF
once | TRBJ1-5 | TRBD1 | TRBV20-1 | TGCAGTGCTAGATCCGGACAGGGGGACGGGCAGCCCCAGCATTTT | CSARSGQGDGQPQHF